These 19 T cell receptor beta chains share one sample of origin, sequenced in a study of shared clonotypes between healthy human individuals. The repertoire was sequenced with immunoSEQ multiplex PCR; TCRdb's copy has only in-frame clones and lacks some. The sample has about 1.1 million clones, approximately 77% seen once. The sequencing sample was made of memory CD4+ T cells from PBMCs. Subset: CD45RA-negative fraction. These receptors all come from a man younger than 30 in good health. Some clones in this sample may be carry-over from other donors' samples.

This clone has a handful of counts. J is TRBJ1-1 and V is TRBV7-3, with D possibly matching TRBD1 (6 bases). V shed 4 bases and J shed 4 bases, with 10 bases lying between them. This CDR3 has 13 amino acids. Germline V CDR1 and CDR2: SGHTA, FQGTGA. CDR3 nucleotide sequence: TGTGCCAGCAGCTCAGGGGCCCTCACTGAAGCTTTCTTT. As protein: CASSSGALTEAFF.

This clone showed up just a few times. The V and J genes are TRBV19 and TRBJ2-1, with 13 bases that match TRBD2. V was pared by 9 bases and J by 7 bases, with 9 bases of the junction left unmatched. Germline V gives CDR1 LNHDA, CDR2 SQIVND (reference sequence). There are 15 residues in the CDR3. CDR3 coding DNA: TGTGCCAGCAAAACGCGGACTAGCGGGAGAAATGAGCAGTTCTTC. Its protein product is CASKTRTSGRNEQFF.

V gene TRBV5-1 combines with J gene TRBJ2-2; D call uncertain. V lost 5 bases to trimming and J lost 7 bases, with 6 bases between them. The V gene's germline CDR1 is SGHRS and CDR2 YFSETQ. The CDR3 extends over 11 amino acids. In DNA, the CDR3 is TGCGCCAGCAGTCGCGGCGGGGAGCTGTTTTTT. This encodes CASSRGGELFF. Supplemented by reference TRBV5-1 and TRBJ2-2, the full variable domain reads KAGVTQTPRYLIKTRGQQVTLSCSPISGHRSVSWYQQTPGQGLQFLFEYFSETQRNKGNFPGRFSGRQFSNSRSEMNVSTLELGDSALYLCASSRGGELFFGEGSRLTVL.

The V and J genes are TRBV7-9 and TRBJ2-3, with TRBD1 matching over 8 bases. J lost 1 base, V lost 5 bases, and 8 bases had no gene match. Germline V lookup: CDR1 SEHNR, CDR2 FQNEAQ (reference sequence). This CDR3 is built from 16 residues. This CDR3 reads CASSQGQGLGTDTQYF. The CDR3 DNA reads as TGTGCCAGCAGCCAAGGACAGGGCCTTGGCACAGATACGCAGTATTTT. Complete variable domain (other parts from reference TRBV7-9 and TRBJ2-3): DTGVSQNPRHKITKRGQNVTFRCDPISEHNRLYWYRQTLGQGPEFLTYFQNEAQLEKSRLLSDRFSAERPKGSFSTLEIQRTEQGDSAMYLCASSQGQGLGTDTQYFGPGTRLTVL.

This sequence joins TRBV27 and TRBJ1-2; D gene uncertain. Germline CDR1 and CDR2: MNHEY and SMNVEV (reference sequence). The CDR3 length is 15 residues. V lost 5 bases, J lost 1 base, and 14 bases lay in between. Written as DNA, the CDR3 is TGTGCCAGCAGTCCCTATCTCAATTATAACTATGGCTACACCTTC. Amino acid sequence: CASSPYLNYNYGYTF.

The V gene is TRBV2, the J gene TRBJ2-7, with a tentative D call TRBD2 (6 bases). The CDR3 extends over 15 amino acids. Germline CDR1 and CDR2: SNHLY and FYNNEI. The ends were cut back, 2 bases at V and 6 bases at J, with 17 bases in the middle. This CDR3 reads CASSEFAGPLGEQYF. In DNA form, the CDR3 reads TGTGCCAGCAGTGAATTTGCGGGGCCCTTAGGCGAGCAGTACTTC.

This clone was picked up one time. V and J are TRBV7-9 and TRBJ2-2; 10 bases are shared with TRBD1. The CDR3 has 14 amino acids. The V gene end was trimmed by 4 bases and the J gene end by 8 bases; junction bases not matched to a gene: 4. Germline CDR1 and CDR2: SEHNR and FQNEAQ (reference sequence). CDR3 in amino acids: CASSSGQGTGELFF. The CDR3 nucleotides read TGTGCCAGCAGCTCGGGACAGGGGACGGGGGAGCTGTTTTTT. Looking up the rest from reference TRBV7-9 and TRBJ2-2 gives the full variable domain: DTGVSQNPRHKITKRGQNVTFRCDPISEHNRLYWYRQTLGQGPEFLTYFQNEAQLEKSRLLSDRFSAERPKGSFSTLEIQRTEQGDSAMYLCASSSGQGTGELFFGEGSRLTVL.

The count of this clone is one. This chain uses TRBV6-5 with TRBJ1-1; 9 bases align to TRBD1. V lost 0 bases, J lost 12 bases, and 5 bases stayed unmatched. Germline loops: CDR1 MNHEY, CDR2 SVGAGI. The CDR3 runs 13 residues. CDR3 amino acids: CASSYSRDRESFF. The CDR3 DNA reads TGTGCCAGCAGTTACTCCCGGGACAGGGAATCTTTCTTT.

This rearrangement joins TRBV28 to TRBJ2-5; D is uncertain. The CDR3 is 15 residues long. Germline loops: CDR1 MDHEN, CDR2 SYDVKM. Trimming cost V 6 bases and J 3 bases, with 17 bases left between them. For the CDR3, the DNA is TGTGCCAGCAGCCCGCCCACCTCATCCGAAGAGACCCAGTACTTC. Protein: CASSPPTSSEETQYF.

The chain combines TRBV2 with TRBJ2-7; no reliable D call. The CDR3 covers 12 residues. Per germline, CDR1 SNHLY and CDR2 FYNNEI. The ends were cut back, 4 bases at V and 3 bases at J, with 7 bases in the middle. CDR3 residues: CASSGIGYEQYF. The CDR3 DNA reads as TGTGCCAGCAGTGGGATCGGCTACGAGCAGTACTTC.

This clone appeared once. V and J are TRBV10-1 and TRBJ1-1, with D tentatively TRBD1 (5 bases). Per the germline V gene, CDR1 is WNHNN and CDR2 is SYGVQD (reference sequence). The ends were cut back, 8 bases at V and 1 base at J, with 11 bases in the middle. The CDR3 loop spans 13 amino acids. In nucleotides, the CDR3 is TGCGCCAGCGGGGGACGGGAGAACACTGAAGCTTTCTTT. This encodes CASGGRENTEAFF.

The genes are TRBV29-1 and TRBJ1-5; D is perhaps TRBD1 (5 bases). This CDR3 contains 15 residues. Germline CDR1 SQVTM, CDR2 ANQGSEA. Trimming removed 7 bases at V and 3 bases at J, with 19 bases between. The CDR3 protein is CSGMPYRPSNQPQHF. The CDR3 nucleotides are TGCAGCGGGATGCCTTACAGGCCCTCCAATCAGCCCCAGCATTTT. Complete variable domain (other parts from reference TRBV29-1 and TRBJ1-5): SAVISQKPSRDICQRGTSLTIQCQVDSQVTMMFWYRQQPGQSLTLIATANQGSEATYESGFVIDKFPISRPNLTFSTLTVSNMSPEDSSIYLCSGMPYRPSNQPQHFGDGTRLSIL.

V is TRBV27 and J is TRBJ2-7; D tentatively reads TRBD1 or TRBD2 (5 bases each). CDR1 is MNHEY, CDR2 SMNVEV, per germline (reference sequence). V lost 5 bases to trimming and J lost 2 bases, with 13 bases between them. The CDR3 has 14 amino acids. CDR3 region: CASSLRDAAYEQYF. DNA for the CDR3: TGTGCCAGCAGTCTAAGGGACGCCGCCTACGAGCAGTACTTC.

The chain is built from TRBV6-5 and TRBJ2-5; D possibly corresponds to TRBD2 (6 bases). The CDR3 is 13 residues long. Germline CDR1 reads MNHEY; CDR2 reads SVGAGI. V was clipped by 8 bases and J by 5 bases, with 15 bases between them. Here the CDR3 DNA reads TGTGCCAGCGGGCGGGGTTCGGGTGAGACCCAGTACTTC. Translating it yields CASGRGSGETQYF.

Concerning this clone: Other DNA sequences within the sample encode an identical CDR3. The rearrangement links TRBV30 to TRBJ2-5; 7 bases align to TRBD2. V shed 4 bases and J 4 bases; nucleotides not matched to a gene: 0. The CDR3 has 11 residues. Per the germline V gene, CDR1 is GTSNPN and CDR2 is SVGIG (reference sequence). CDR3 loop: CAWTSGETQYF. As DNA, the CDR3 is TGTGCCTGGACTAGCGGAGAGACCCAGTACTTC.

This chain links TRBV5-1 with TRBJ2-5; the D gene is possibly TRBD1 (6 bases). CDR1 SGHRS and CDR2 YFSETQ come from the germline V gene. The germline V and J ends were trimmed by 7 bases and 7 bases, with 23 bases remaining between them. CDR3 length: 15 residues. CDR3 amino acids: CASLQEQGLGGTQYF. DNA for the CDR3: TGCGCCAGCCTCCAGGAACAGGGCCTCGGCGGGACCCAGTACTTC.

The chain carries TRBV2 and TRBJ1-4, with 10 bases lining up with TRBD1. Losses at the gene ends were 3 bases for V and 10 bases for J; bases not matched to a gene: 5. Germline V gene sequence: CDR1 SNHLY, CDR2 FYNNEI. The CDR3 has 14 amino acids. In DNA form, the CDR3 reads TGTGCCAGCAGTGATGAGACAGGGGGCGGAAAACTGTTTTTT. Encoded protein: CASSDETGGGKLFF.

V and J are TRBV28 and TRBJ1-2; the D is unclear. The V gene lost 5 bases and the J gene lost 0 bases, with 13 bases spanning the gap. Germline CDR1 reads MDHEN; CDR2 reads SYDVKM. The CDR3 sequence is 15 residues long. CDR3 coding DNA: TGTGCCAGCAGTCTTCCCGGGCCCACTAACTATGGCTACACCTTC. It encodes CASSLPGPTNYGYTF.

The chain couples TRBV25-1 to TRBJ1-2, with a tentative D call TRBD1 (5 bases). The CDR3 is 14 amino acids. From germline, CDR1 is MGHDK and CDR2 SYGVNS. V shed 4 bases and J shed 3 bases, with 12 bases lying between them. CDR3 nucleotide sequence: TGTGCCAGCAGTGCCTCAGGGCGCGACTATGGCTACACCTTC. Amino acid sequence: CASSASGRDYGYTF.